This entry is about one TCR beta chain. V dropped 0 bases and J dropped 1; count of bases not matched to a gene: 3. This CDR3 is built from 18 residues. The germline V gene encodes CDR1 MNHEY and CDR2 SMNVEV (reference sequence). This entry comes from a study of metastatic and nonmetastatic thyroid tumors. TCRdb redid the clone calls on the PCR reads using MiXCR. Of around 18,000 clones in the sample, about 30% were seen once. Ahead of thyroid surgery, no patient had received treatment of any kind. J is TRBJ2-6 and V is TRBV27; 10 positions match TRBD2. The receptor comes from a female donor with papillary thyroid cancer or a benign thyroid nodule (not recorded which). Some clones in this sample may be carry-over from other donors' samples. Sequencing used tumor tissue. The CDR3 loop is CASSLSPSGSSGANVLTF. The CDR3 DNA sequence: TGTGCCAGCAGTTTATCCCCTAGCGGGAGTTCTGGGGCCAACGTCCTGACTTTC.